These 24 T cell receptor beta chains originate from one sample sequenced in a study of Graves' ophthalmopathy and Graves' hyperthyroidism. Transcripts of RNA were the source for amplifying TCR beta CDR3 regions. Second-round multiplex PCR followed a first-round RT-PCR using HTBI primers. TCRdb processed the multiplex PCR reads anew with MiXCR; each CDR3 protein has one entry. The sample has about 400,000 distinct CDR3 sequences; roughly 18% are singletons. The sample was peripheral blood. The receptor source for this set is a woman between 18 and 29 years old with Graves' ophthalmopathy.

This clonotype appeared many times. The rearrangement joins TRBV4-3 to TRBJ1-2; tentatively, D is TRBD1 (5 bases). Trimming took off 0 bases at V and 7 bases at J, with 18 bases between the two ends. Germline CDR1 reads LGHNA; CDR2 reads YSLEER. The CDR3 spans 16 residues. The CDR3, as DNA: TGCGCCAGCAGCCAAGATCCGAATGGGGGAGCAGGTGGCTACACCTTC. It is translated as CASSQDPNGGAGGYTF.

This clonotype has at least ten counts. V and J are TRBV28 and TRBJ1-2, with 12 bases aligning to TRBD1. V shed 9 bases and J 4 bases; nucleotides not matched to a gene: 9. The CDR3 sequence is 15 residues long. Germline V gene lookup returns CDR1 MDHEN and CDR2 SYDVKM. The CDR3 loop reads CASHGRDRGPYGYTF. The CDR3 DNA reads TGTGCCAGTCATGGAAGGGACAGGGGGCCCTATGGCTACACCTTC.

This clonotype was observed at least ten times. The rearrangement joins TRBV12-3 or TRBV12-4 to TRBJ2-6; D is unresolved. Trimming stripped 2 bases from V and 2 bases from J, with 4 bases between. There are 14 residues in the CDR3. As DNA, the CDR3 is TGTGCCAGCAGTTTATTCCCTGGGGCCAACGTCCTGACTTTC. It is translated as CASSLFPGANVLTF.

Ten or more counts support this clonotype. The chain employs TRBV6-2 or TRBV6-3 and TRBJ1-1, with D unresolved. Germline-derived CDR1 and CDR2 are MNHEY and SVGEGT. V dropped 2 bases and J dropped 7 bases, with 14 bases sitting between them. There are 14 residues in the CDR3. This chain's CDR3 is CASSYTRNRYEAFF. CDR3 in DNA: TGTGCCAGCAGTTACACACGGAATCGCTATGAAGCTTTCTTT.

This clonotype was seen at least ten times. CDR3 residues: CASRGGQPNTEAFF. The DNA for the CDR3 is TGTGCCAGCCGCGGAGGACAGCCTAACACTGAAGCTTTCTTT. The gene calls are TRBV6-2 or TRBV6-3 and TRBJ1-1; D is perhaps TRBD1 (6 bases). V lost 8 bases and J lost 2, with 15 bases in between. The CDR3 runs 14 residues. Looked up from germline, CDR1 is MNHEY and CDR2 is SVGEGT.

This clonotype came up many times. This rearrangement joins TRBV7-9 to TRBJ2-7; TRBD1 is a possible D gene (6 bases). Per the germline V gene, CDR1 is SEHNR and CDR2 is FQNEAQ (reference sequence). CDR3 size: 14 residues. The ends were cut back, 2 bases at V and 6 bases at J, with 14 bases in the middle. CDR3 residues: CASSLQGQGGEQYF. CDR3 DNA: TGTGCCAGCAGCTTACAGGGACAAGGGGGCGAGCAGTACTTC. The complete variable domain, with remaining parts taken from reference TRBV7-9 and TRBJ2-7, reads DTGVSQNPRHKITKRGQNVTFRCDPISEHNRLYWYRQTLGQGPEFLTYFQNEAQLEKSRLLSDRFSAERPKGSFSTLEIQRTEQGDSAMYLCASSLQGQGGEQYFGPGTRLTVT.

This clonotype was counted many times. The rearrangement uses TRBV6-2 or TRBV6-3 and TRBJ1-6; no definite D call. V lost 6 bases and J 3 bases, leaving 24 bases between the germline ends. The CDR3 is 19 amino acids. Germline V gene sequence: CDR1 MNHEY, CDR2 SVGEGT. The CDR3 DNA is TGTGCCAGCAGCTCCGGGAAGGTTTTCCAAAGCTTCTATAATTCACCCCTCCACTTT. Protein product: CASSSGKVFQSFYNSPLHF.

V usage is TRBV19 and J usage is TRBJ2-5; tentatively, D is TRBD1 (6 bases). Trimming removed 5 bases at V and 5 bases at J, with 12 bases between. There are 13 residues in the CDR3. From germline, CDR1 is LNHDA and CDR2 SQIVND (reference sequence). The CDR3 is CASSVSGAETQYF. In DNA form, the CDR3 reads TGTGCCAGTAGTGTTTCAGGGGCGGAGACCCAGTACTTC.

This clonotype came up many times. The V and J genes are TRBV7-2 and TRBJ2-5; 9 positions match TRBD1. V trimming: 3 bases; J trimming: 6 bases; junction bases outside the gene matches: 5. Germline V gene data show CDR1 as SGHTA and CDR2 as FQGNSA. The CDR3 runs to 14 residues. CDR3 nucleotides: TGTGCCAGCAGCTTCGGGGACAGGGTAAAGACCCAGTACTTC. Its translation: CASSFGDRVKTQYF.

This clonotype was seen many times. The chain has TRBV5-1 and TRBJ2-7; D is possibly TRBD1 or TRBD2 (5 bases each). CDR3 length: 14 amino acids. Trimming shortened V by 2 bases and J by 2 bases, and 11 bases separated the two germline ends. Germline values: CDR1 SGHRS, CDR2 YFSETQ. DNA for the CDR3: TGCGCCAGCAGCTTCCGGGACGACCCCTACGAGCAGTACTTC. Its protein is CASSFRDDPYEQYF.

The V and J genes are TRBV27 and TRBJ1-2, with a weak D call TRBD1 (5 bases). Trimming took off 5 bases at V and 8 bases at J, with 18 bases between the two ends. This CDR3 comprises 14 residues. Germline V CDR1 and CDR2: MNHEY, SMNVEV (reference sequence). CDR3 residues: CASSARQSSGGYTF. CDR3 sequence (DNA): TGTGCCAGCAGTGCCCGACAGAGCTCGGGAGGCTACACCTTC.

This clonotype has ten or more counts. V usage is TRBV20-1 and J usage is TRBJ1-5; D might be TRBD1 (5 bases). The CDR3 loop spans 18 amino acids. V gave up 0 bases and J gave up 3 bases, with 21 bases separating them. Germline CDR1 is DFQATT and CDR2 is SNEGSKA (reference sequence). DNA of the CDR3: TGCAGTGCTAGAGATCGCGACGAGGGGCTCAACACCAATCAGCCCCAGCATTTT. The encoded protein is CSARDRDEGLNTNQPQHF.

At least ten counts were recorded for this clonotype. The chain is built from TRBV15 and TRBJ1-1; D unresolved. The V end was cut by 0 bases, the J end by 11 bases, with 10 bases between. The germline gives CDR1 LNHNV, CDR2 YYDKDF (reference sequence). CDR3 length: 12 amino acids. For the CDR3, the DNA is TGTGCCACCAGCAGAGATCGAAGGCGGGCTTTCTTT. It specifies CATSRDRRRAFF.

At least ten counts were recorded for this clonotype. CDR3 region: CASSGLGVRTYEQYF. The DNA of the CDR3 is TGTGCCTCATCAGGTCTGGGGGTTAGAACTTACGAGCAGTACTTC. The chain employs TRBV12-3 or TRBV12-4 and TRBJ2-7; D possibly matches TRBD1 or TRBD2 (5 bases each). Trimming cost V 11 bases and J 4 bases, with 24 bases left between them. The CDR3 is 15 residues long.

This clonotype was counted ten times or more. The gene calls are TRBV6-2 or TRBV6-3 and TRBJ1-5; D perhaps matches TRBD1 (5 bases). Germline values: CDR1 MNHEY, CDR2 SVGEGT. V shed 2 bases and J shed 6 bases, with 11 bases lying between them. The CDR3 is made up of 14 amino acids. CDR3 sequence (DNA): TGTGCCAGCAGTTACAGGGGAGGGCCTCAGCCCCAGCATTTT. Protein: CASSYRGGPQPQHF.

This clonotype was counted at least ten times. The chain combines TRBV6-5 with TRBJ2-2, with unresolved D. V was clipped by 4 bases and J by 0 bases, with 12 bases between them. Germline CDR1 MNHEY, CDR2 SVGAGI. The CDR3 is 16 amino acids. CDR3 loop: CASSSLITPNTGELFF. As DNA, the CDR3 is TGTGCCAGCAGTTCACTAATAACCCCGAACACCGGGGAGCTGTTTTTT.

This clonotype was found many times. The chain carries TRBV28 and TRBJ1-6; D uncertain. Between the trimmed V and J ends, which lost 7 bases and 2 bases, there was a span of 15 bases. CDR3 length: 16 amino acids. Germline lookup yields CDR1 MDHEN and CDR2 SYDVKM. DNA of the CDR3: TGTGCCAGCACCCAAGACCTGGAGGCCTATAATTCACCCCTCCACTTT. It encodes CASTQDLEAYNSPLHF. Drawing the rest from reference TRBV28 and TRBJ1-6, the complete variable domain is DVKVTQSSRYLVKRTGEKVFLECVQDMDHENMFWYRQDPGLGLRLIYFSYDVKMKEKGDIPEGYSVSREKKERFSLILESASTNQTSMYLCASTQDLEAYNSPLHFGNGTRLTVT.

This clonotype has a count of ten or more. The chain has TRBV19 and TRBJ1-1, with TRBD1 as a possible D gene (6 bases). The CDR3 is 13 amino acids. Germline assignment: CDR1 LNHDA and CDR2 SQIVND (reference sequence). Trimming removed 3 bases from V and 6 bases from J, with 11 bases in between. CDR3 residues: CASSIMGASEAFF. In DNA, the CDR3 is TGTGCCAGTAGTATCATGGGGGCGTCTGAAGCTTTCTTT.

This clonotype was counted once. Its ends do not fully match the called genes, so a read error is possible. V is TRBV7-2 and J is TRBJ1-5; possibly TRBD1 for D (6 bases). The CDR3 extends over 14 amino acids. CDR1 is SGHTA, CDR2 FQGNSA, per germline. CDR3 protein: CASSHGQSNQPQQF. In nucleotides, the CDR3 is TGTGCCAGCAGCCATGGACAGAGCAATCAGCCCCAGCAATTT.

At least ten counts were recorded for this clonotype. The V gene is TRBV15, the J gene TRBJ2-4, with TRBD2 as a possible D gene (5 bases). The length of the CDR3 is 15 residues. V was cut by 5 bases and J by 6 bases, with 17 bases left in between. In germline, CDR1 is LNHNV, CDR2 YYDKDF (reference sequence). CDR3 residues: CATSGRADGANIQYF. The CDR3 bases are TGTGCCACCAGCGGGAGAGCAGATGGAGCAAACATTCAGTACTTC. Combining the CDR3 with reference TRBV15 and TRBJ2-4 gives the whole variable domain DAMVIQNPRYQVTQFGKPVTLSCSQTLNHNVMYWYQQKSSQAPKLLFHYYDKDFNNEADTPDNFQSRRPNTSFCFLDIRSPGLGDTAMYLCATSGRADGANIQYFGAGTRLSVL.

This clonotype was detected many times. The rearrangement joins TRBV4-3 to TRBJ2-3; maybe TRBD2 (5 bases). Trimming removed 4 bases at V and 1 base at J, with 9 bases between. The CDR3 consists of 14 residues. Germline assignment: CDR1 LGHNA and CDR2 YSLEER. The chain's CDR3 is CASSPQAGTDTQYF. The CDR3 bases are TGCGCCAGCAGCCCCCAAGCGGGCACAGATACGCAGTATTTT.

This chain joins TRBV12-3 or TRBV12-4 and TRBJ2-2; D remains ambiguous. V was pared by 6 bases and J by 0 bases, with 11 bases between. This CDR3 spans 15 amino acids. The CDR3 region is CASSFTDANTGELFF. CDR3 bases: TGTGCCAGCAGCTTCACAGACGCGAACACCGGGGAGCTGTTTTTT.

This clonotype occurred many times. CDR3 protein: CASSLEMGSYEQYF. The CDR3 nucleotides read TGTGCCAGCAGCTTAGAGATGGGGTCCTACGAGCAGTACTTC. The chain combines TRBV7-2 with TRBJ2-7; D not resolved. Trimming pared 1 base from V and 1 base from J, leaving 8 bases between. The germline V gene has CDR1 SGHTA and CDR2 FQGNSA. The CDR3 covers 14 residues.

This clonotype appeared many times. The rearrangement uses TRBV5-1 and TRBJ1-1, with 8 bases aligning to TRBD1. Trimming took 2 bases from V and 2 from J; bases not matched to a gene: 2. The CDR3 loop spans 14 amino acids. The V gene's germline CDR1 is SGHRS and CDR2 YFSETQ. The CDR3 reads CASSFAGGNTEAFF. CDR3 bases: TGCGCCAGCAGCTTCGCAGGGGGCAACACTGAAGCTTTCTTT.